The present TCR beta chain was sequenced within a study of CXCR3-negative and CXCR3-positive naive CD8 T cells. Investigators sorted each CD8+ T cell subset in triplicate, taking 250,000 to 300,000 cells each time. On this clonotype: Its antigen remains unknown.

The CDR3 is 16 amino acids. Germline V CDR1 and CDR2: MNHEY, SVGEGT. Study observations and caveats: Diversity was high in both naive subsets and much lower in memory cells. Naive subsets had comparable surface CD5, so TRB CDR3 properties gauged TCR strength. Once cells were cryopreserved, CXCR3 expression went down partly, and most assays used fresh PBMCs.

It was by 5' RACE with UMI labels that the TRB cDNA libraries were prepared. Reanalyzing the 5' RACE reads, TCRdb keeps one entry per CDR3 protein, without DNA. The sample is made up of approximately 52,000 distinct CDR3 sequences, and the top ten hold roughly 19% of it. The sample consisted of memory CD8+ T cells from blood. This TCR came from a human donor in good health. Some clones in this sample may be carry-over from other donors' samples. The V and J genes are TRBV6-2 or TRBV6-3 and TRBJ2-1; TCRdb reports TRBD2, a call that lacks DNA to check it against. The CDR3 spells CASSYSGTAAYNEQFF.